A single sample gave rise to the 17 T cell receptor beta chains below, sequenced in a study of blood T cells in healthy people across ages. Then a second PCR, running about 7 to 11 cycles, was carried out with a sample-barcoded 5' primer and a J-beta primer mix. TCRdb independently ran MiXCR on the 5' RACE reads; one entry per CDR3 protein. The sample carries over 1,300,000 distinct CDR3 sequences, 45% to 70% recorded once. Input material: blood. These receptors were obtained from a man aged 18 to 30 in good health.

This clonotype has more than one count but fewer than ten. The chain carries TRBV5-4 and TRBJ2-7; 8 bases line up with TRBD2. V was pared by 0 bases and J by 0 bases, with 5 bases of the junction left unmatched. The CDR3 is made up of 16 amino acids. Germline CDR1 is SGHNT and CDR2 is YYREEE (reference sequence). The CDR3 bases are TGTGCCAGCAGCTTGGGGGAGCGGGGGAGCTCCTACGAGCAGTACTTC. Amino acids: CASSLGERGSSYEQYF.

J is TRBJ2-4 and V is TRBV4-1; D might be TRBD2 (6 bases). This CDR3 is 16 amino acids long. The germline CDR1 and CDR2 sequences are MGHRA and YSYEKL. V was cut by 1 base and J by 2 bases, with 12 bases left in between. CDR3 sequence reads: CASSQGGGRTKNIQYF. In DNA form, the CDR3 reads TGCGCCAGCAGCCAAGGTGGAGGGCGGACCAAAAACATTCAGTACTTC.

In its sample, this clonotype was seen a few times. The V and J genes are TRBV6-2 or TRBV6-3 and TRBJ2-7; 9 bases are a match to TRBD2. Per germline, CDR1 MNHEY and CDR2 SVGEGT. This CDR3 spans 16 amino acids. J was trimmed by 3 bases and V by 4 bases; bases with no gene match: 10. The CDR3 DNA is TGTGCCAGCAGTTTCCGCGGCAGCGGGGGGCTCTACGAGCAGTACTTC. This codes for CASSFRGSGGLYEQYF.

The chain employs TRBV12-3 or TRBV12-4 and TRBJ2-7, with D possibly matching TRBD1 (6 bases). The germline V and J ends were trimmed by 6 bases and 6 bases, with 15 bases remaining between them. The CDR3 is made up of 13 amino acids. In DNA, the CDR3 is TGTGCCAGCAGGGGTCATACAGGGTTCGAGCAGTACTTC. Residues: CASRGHTGFEQYF.

The chain employs TRBV2 and TRBJ2-5, with D hard to call. V lost 0 bases and J lost 3, with 8 bases in between. Germline values: CDR1 SNHLY, CDR2 FYNNEI. The CDR3 has 14 amino acids. The CDR3 here is CASSEAGLKETQYF. The CDR3 nucleotides are TGTGCCAGCAGTGAAGCGGGCCTAAAAGAGACCCAGTACTTC.

This chain links TRBV27 with TRBJ2-2, with 13 nucleotides matching TRBD2. Per germline, CDR1 MNHEY and CDR2 SMNVEV (reference sequence). J gave up 4 bases and V 2 bases, and 4 bases lay outside the gene matches. The CDR3 totals 17 residues. This CDR3 reads CASSLALAGGVTGELFF. The DNA for the CDR3 is TGTGCCAGCAGTTTAGCACTAGCGGGAGGGGTCACCGGGGAGCTGTTTTTT.

For this clonotype: One junction end does not reproduce the germline sequence, and a read error may be involved. The gene calls are TRBV6-1 and TRBJ2-1; 10 nucleotides agree with TRBD2. The CDR3 totals 14 residues. Germline CDR1 MNHNS, CDR2 SASEGT. The CDR3 DNA reads TGTGTCAGCAGTGAGGGGGGACTAGCGCTTGAGCAGTTCTTC. Translating gives CVSSEGGLALEQFF.

The V and J genes are TRBV7-2 and TRBJ2-1, with TRBD2 matching over 8 bases. V was pared by 5 bases and J by 10 bases, with 10 bases of the junction left unmatched. Germline CDR1 is SGHTA and CDR2 is FQGNSA. CDR3 size: 14 residues. CDR3 nucleotides: TGTGCCAGCAGCCTGAGCGGGGGTGATCGGGAGCAGTTCTTC. Its protein is CASSLSGGDREQFF.

The J gene is TRBJ2-7, the V gene TRBV12-3 or TRBV12-4; D unresolved. The CDR3 has 14 residues. With 6 bases removed from V and 3 bases from J, the gap between germline ends came to 15 bases. The DNA of the CDR3 is TGTGCCAGCAGACCGACACAGAGAGGCTACGAGCAGTACTTC. Its translation: CASRPTQRGYEQYF.

As DNA, the CDR3 is TGTGCCAGCAGCGTAGCTACAGCAGGGATCTATGGCTACACCTTC. This encodes CASSVATAGIYGYTF. The chain links TRBV9 to TRBJ1-2; a weak D match, TRBD1 (5 bases). Trimming shortened V by 0 bases and J by 4 bases, and 13 bases separated the two germline ends. This CDR3 is 15 amino acids long. Germline assignment: CDR1 SGDLS and CDR2 YYNGEE.

The table lists this clonotype with many counts. This chain joins TRBV7-9 and TRBJ2-1, with TRBD1 as a possible D gene (6 bases). The germline V gene has CDR1 SEHNR and CDR2 FQNEAQ (reference sequence). The V and J ends lost 2 bases and 7 bases respectively, with 21 bases between them. This CDR3 is built from 17 residues. CDR3 protein: CASSLYGAGAYWNEQFF. The CDR3 DNA reads TGTGCCAGCAGCTTATATGGGGCAGGGGCATATTGGAATGAGCAGTTCTTC. Variable domain in full (rest from reference TRBV7-9 and TRBJ2-1): DTGVSQNPRHKITKRGQNVTFRCDPISEHNRLYWYRQTLGQGPEFLTYFQNEAQLEKSRLLSDRFSAERPKGSFSTLEIQRTEQGDSAMYLCASSLYGAGAYWNEQFFGPGTRLTVL.

This clonotype was seen more than once but under ten times. The V and J genes are TRBV7-8 and TRBJ1-2; D is possibly TRBD1 (5 bases). Germline CDR1 is SGHVS and CDR2 is FQNEAQ. V was clipped by 1 base and J by 6 bases, with 18 bases between them. The CDR3 spans 16 residues. DNA for the CDR3: TGTGCCAGCAGCTTAGAGGGACCGGGGTTGGCAGATGGCTACACCTTC. Protein sequence: CASSLEGPGLADGYTF.

The chain carries TRBV3-1 and TRBJ2-1, with TRBD2 matching over 10 bases. V was pared by 0 bases and J by 6 bases, with 11 bases of the junction left unmatched. CDR3 length equals 18 residues. The V gene's germline CDR1 is LGHDT and CDR2 YNNKEL (reference sequence). Here the CDR3 reads CASSQDRPDIAGGNEQFF. The CDR3 region has the DNA TGTGCCAGCAGCCAAGATAGGCCTGATATAGCGGGAGGCAATGAGCAGTTCTTC.

This clonotype showed up just a few times. V usage is TRBV20-1 and J usage is TRBJ2-7, with a weak D call TRBD1 (6 bases). Germline CDR1 reads DFQATT; CDR2 reads SNEGSKA (reference sequence). CDR3 size: 15 residues. The V end lost 6 bases, the J end lost 2 bases, and 20 bases lay between the germline ends. The CDR3 nucleotides are TGCAGTGCCACCCCGTTGGGGGACAAACCCTACGAGCAGTACTTC. It yields the protein CSATPLGDKPYEQYF.

V gene TRBV2 combines with J gene TRBJ2-1; 11 bases fit TRBD2. The CDR3 runs 16 residues. Germline CDR1 SNHLY, CDR2 FYNNEI. V lost 6 bases to trimming and J lost 7 bases; unmatched junction nucleotides: 11. CDR3 amino acids: CASRDWGLAEQNEQFF. The DNA of the CDR3 is TGTGCCAGCAGGGACTGGGGACTAGCGGAGCAAAATGAGCAGTTCTTC.

With respect to this clonotype: Compared with germline, one end of the junction differs, possibly owing to a read error. The rearrangement joins TRBV29-1 to TRBJ2-1; D not resolved. Germline CDR1 and CDR2: SQVTM and ANQGSEA. The CDR3 totals 14 residues. The CDR3 loop is CGVDGVTPYNEQFF. The DNA for the CDR3 is TGCGGCGTTGATGGAGTCACCCCCTACAATGAGCAGTTCTTC.

The rearrangement links TRBV4-3 to TRBJ1-2, with D uncertain. CDR1 is LGHNA and CDR2 is YSLEER in the germline V gene. The CDR3 is made up of 15 amino acids. The V end was cut by 1 base, the J end by 2 bases, with 11 bases between. The DNA for the CDR3 is TGCGCCAGCAGCCAAGGGGTAGCCCCCAACTATGGCTACACCTTC. This translates into CASSQGVAPNYGYTF.